This is a list of T cell receptor beta chains from one sample in a study of cytomegalovirus exposure and HLA in healthy donors. The method was immunoSEQ multiplex PCR; TCRdb's version includes in-frame clones alone and lacks a portion of them. Of fewer than 150,000 clones listed, about 91% are singletons. Specimen: PBMCs. These receptors were obtained from a man between 18 and 29 years old in good health and CMV-seronegative. The CDR3 runs from the conserved cysteine through the conserved F or W. The D gene is left open where the match is weak. The size entry is marked missing in some rows and otherwise reads once, few, many or a size class.

J gene: TRBJ1-4; D gene: TRBD1; clone size: -; V gene: TRBV6-1; CDR3 protein: CASSSTGNWEKLFF; CDR3 DNA: TGTGCCAGCAGTTCGACAGGGAACTGGGAAAAACTGTTTTTT
J gene: TRBJ2-7; D gene: TRBD2; clone size: once; V gene: TRBV11-2; CDR3 protein: CASSRPSGLYEQYF; CDR3 DNA: TGTGCCAGCAGCCGACCTAGCGGACTATACGAGCAGTACTTC
J gene: TRBJ2-5; D gene: -; clone size: -; V gene: TRBV7-2; CDR3 protein: CASNRLIQETQYF; CDR3 DNA: TGTGCCAGCAATAGACTGATACAAGAGACCCAGTACTTC
J gene: TRBJ2-7; D gene: TRBD1; clone size: few; V gene: TRBV30; CDR3 protein: CAWSVLDRVTGEQYF; CDR3 DNA: TGTGCCTGGAGTGTACTTGACAGGGTAACAGGGGAGCAGTACTTC
J gene: TRBJ1-1; D gene: TRBD1; clone size: -; V gene: TRBV2; CDR3 protein: CASTLDRADTEAFF; CDR3 DNA: TGTGCCAGCACGTTGGACAGGGCTGACACTGAAGCTTTCTTT
J gene: TRBJ2-3; D gene: TRBD1; clone size: -; V gene: TRBV4-1; CDR3 protein: CASSQFIGTGENTQYF; CDR3 DNA: TGCGCCAGCAGCCAATTTATCGGGACAGGAGAGAATACGCAGTATTTT
J gene: TRBJ2-3; D gene: TRBD2; clone size: -; V gene: TRBV28; CDR3 protein: CASSLFSDSGSVDTQYF; CDR3 DNA: TGTGCCAGCAGTTTATTCTCCGATAGCGGGAGTGTCGATACGCAGTATTTT
J gene: TRBJ2-7; D gene: -; clone size: -; V gene: TRBV13; CDR3 protein: CASSLGSEQYF; CDR3 DNA: TGTGCCAGCAGCTTAGGCAGCGAGCAGTACTTC
J gene: TRBJ2-1; D gene: -; clone size: -; V gene: TRBV27; CDR3 protein: CASSFVRVYNEQFF; CDR3 DNA: TGTGCCAGCAGTTTCGTCAGGGTCTACAATGAGCAGTTCTTC
J gene: TRBJ1-4; D gene: -; clone size: many; V gene: TRBV15; CDR3 protein: CATSRVPSIGLFF; CDR3 DNA: TGTGCCACCAGCAGAGTACCGAGTATTGGACTGTTTTTT
J gene: TRBJ2-1; D gene: -; clone size: -; V gene: TRBV27; CDR3 protein: CASSLVAGNEQFF; CDR3 DNA: TGTGCCAGCAGTTTGGTTGCAGGCAATGAGCAGTTCTTC
J gene: TRBJ2-7; D gene: TRBD2; clone size: once; V gene: TRBV4-1; CDR3 protein: CASSQDTRAGDEQYF; CDR3 DNA: TGCGCCAGCAGCCAAGATACGCGGGCGGGAGACGAGCAGTACTTC
J gene: TRBJ2-7; D gene: -; clone size: -; V gene: TRBV28; CDR3 protein: CASRPPGSYEQYF; CDR3 DNA: TGTGCCAGCCGCCCCCCAGGTAGCTACGAGCAGTACTTC
J gene: TRBJ2-5; D gene: -; clone size: -; V gene: TRBV6-5; CDR3 protein: CASSYAGNGGLETQYF; CDR3 DNA: TGTGCCAGCAGTTACGCGGGGAACGGAGGTTTAGAGACCCAGTACTTC
J gene: TRBJ2-5; D gene: TRBD2; clone size: -; V gene: TRBV7-9; CDR3 protein: CASSRSGGSRETQYF; CDR3 DNA: TGTGCCAGCAGCCGGTCGGGGGGGTCTCGGGAGACCCAGTACTTC
J gene: TRBJ2-7; D gene: -; clone size: -; V gene: TRBV5-1; CDR3 protein: CASSLAQSYEQYF; CDR3 DNA: TGCGCCAGCAGCCTTGCACAGTCCTACGAGCAGTACTTC
J gene: TRBJ2-5; D gene: TRBD1; clone size: -; V gene: TRBV2; CDR3 protein: CASRVDRGQETQYF; CDR3 DNA: TGTGCCAGCAGAGTGGACAGGGGGCAAGAGACCCAGTACTTC
J gene: TRBJ2-1; D gene: TRBD2; clone size: -; V gene: TRBV5-1; CDR3 protein: CASSSTSGGYNEQFF; CDR3 DNA: TGCGCCAGCAGCTCCACTAGCGGAGGCTACAATGAGCAGTTCTTC
J gene: TRBJ2-1; D gene: -; clone size: -; V gene: TRBV1; CDR3 protein: CTSSQVSGGYNEQFF; CDR3 DNA: TGCACCAGCAGCCAAGTTTCGGGGGGGTACAATGAGCAGTTCTTC
J gene: TRBJ2-7; D gene: TRBD2; clone size: -; V gene: TRBV11-2; CDR3 protein: CASSLEGLAGSNREQYF; CDR3 DNA: TGTGCCAGCAGCTTAGAGGGACTAGCGGGATCGAATCGCGAGCAGTACTTC
J gene: TRBJ2-2; D gene: -; clone size: -; V gene: TRBV6-5; CDR3 protein: CASSYLDRKNTGELFF; CDR3 DNA: TGTGCCAGCAGTTACTTAGACAGGAAGAACACCGGGGAGCTGTTTTTT
J gene: TRBJ1-2; D gene: -; clone size: -; V gene: TRBV14; CDR3 protein: CASSKPGFGYTF; CDR3 DNA: TGTGCCAGCAGCAAGCCAGGGTTCGGCTACACCTTC
J gene: TRBJ1-2; D gene: TRBD1; clone size: -; V gene: TRBV19; CDR3 protein: CASSPTGVHGYTF; CDR3 DNA: TGTGCCAGTAGTCCGACAGGGGTGCATGGCTACACCTTC
J gene: TRBJ2-7; D gene: TRBD1; clone size: -; V gene: TRBV10-1; CDR3 protein: CASTLDRITYEQYF; CDR3 DNA: TGCGCCAGCACCCTGGACAGGATCACCTACGAGCAGTACTTC
J gene: TRBJ2-1; D gene: -; clone size: -; V gene: TRBV18; CDR3 protein: CASSPSVNEQFF; CDR3 DNA: TGTGCCAGCTCACCGAGTGTCAATGAGCAGTTCTTC
J gene: TRBJ2-7; D gene: -; clone size: once; V gene: TRBV7-9; CDR3 protein: CASSPRGYEQYF; CDR3 DNA: TGTGCCAGCAGCCCCAGGGGATACGAGCAGTACTTC
J gene: TRBJ1-2; D gene: -; clone size: few; V gene: TRBV28; CDR3 protein: CASSLYTHGYTF; CDR3 DNA: TGTGCCAGCAGTTTATACACACACGGCTACACCTTC
J gene: TRBJ2-1; D gene: TRBD2; clone size: once; V gene: TRBV27; CDR3 protein: CATSTSGNPYNEQFF; CDR3 DNA: TGTGCCACCTCGACTAGCGGTAATCCTTACAATGAGCAGTTCTTC
J gene: TRBJ1-2; D gene: -; clone size: -; V gene: TRBV5-5; CDR3 protein: CASSLGQWNYGYTF; CDR3 DNA: TGTGCCAGCAGCTTGGGACAGTGGAACTATGGCTACACCTTC
J gene: TRBJ2-2; D gene: TRBD2; clone size: -; V gene: TRBV25-1; CDR3 protein: CASSELLAGDPGELFF; CDR3 DNA: TGTGCCAGCAGTGAACTCCTTGCGGGAGATCCCGGGGAGCTGTTTTTT
J gene: TRBJ1-2; D gene: TRBD1; clone size: -; V gene: TRBV19; CDR3 protein: CASSKWPRDSLAYGYTF; CDR3 DNA: TGTGCCAGTAGCAAATGGCCCCGGGACAGTCTTGCCTATGGCTACACCTTC
J gene: TRBJ2-1; D gene: TRBD2; clone size: -; V gene: TRBV19; CDR3 protein: CASTPGGLADYNEQFF; CDR3 DNA: TGTGCCAGTACCCCTGGCGGACTAGCGGACTACAATGAGCAGTTCTTC
J gene: TRBJ2-1; D gene: TRBD2; clone size: -; V gene: TRBV2; CDR3 protein: CASRETSSGGPYNEQFF; CDR3 DNA: TGTGCCAGCAGGGAAACCTCTAGCGGGGGGCCCTACAATGAGCAGTTCTTC
J gene: TRBJ2-1; D gene: TRBD2; clone size: -; V gene: TRBV5-6; CDR3 protein: CASSLTSVSEQFF; CDR3 DNA: TGTGCCAGCAGCTTGACTAGCGTCAGCGAGCAGTTCTTC
J gene: TRBJ2-2; D gene: -; clone size: -; V gene: TRBV6-4; CDR3 protein: CASSEESGIAGELFF; CDR3 DNA: TGTGCCAGCAGTGAGGAGTCAGGGATTGCCGGGGAGCTGTTTTTT
J gene: TRBJ1-1; D gene: TRBD1; clone size: -; V gene: TRBV30; CDR3 protein: CACLLTGGGGNTEAFF; CDR3 DNA: TGTGCCTGTCTATTGACAGGGGGCGGGGGAAACACTGAAGCTTTCTTT
J gene: TRBJ2-1; D gene: TRBD1; clone size: -; V gene: TRBV5-4; CDR3 protein: CASSMSGQGDEQFF; CDR3 DNA: TGTGCCAGCAGCATGTCGGGACAGGGTGATGAGCAGTTCTTC
J gene: TRBJ1-5; D gene: TRBD1; clone size: once; V gene: TRBV27; CDR3 protein: CASSLGQGVRTQHF; CDR3 DNA: TGTGCCAGCAGTTTAGGACAGGGAGTCCGGACCCAGCATTTT
J gene: TRBJ2-2; D gene: -; clone size: -; V gene: TRBV7-2; CDR3 protein: CASSLFREAKYTGELFF; CDR3 DNA: TGTGCCAGCAGCTTATTCAGGGAGGCTAAGTACACCGGGGAGCTGTTTTTT
J gene: TRBJ1-1; D gene: -; clone size: once; V gene: TRBV6-1; CDR3 protein: CASRWGGRNTEAFF; CDR3 DNA: TGTGCCAGCCGCTGGGGAGGGAGGAACACTGAAGCTTTCTTT
J gene: TRBJ2-3; D gene: -; clone size: -; V gene: TRBV10-1; CDR3 protein: CASSGQPGTMASTDTQYF; CDR3 DNA: TGCGCCAGCAGTGGTCAGCCAGGGACAATGGCTAGCACAGATACGCAGTATTTT
J gene: TRBJ1-2; D gene: -; clone size: -; V gene: TRBV6-6; CDR3 protein: CASSQTGSYGYTF; CDR3 DNA: TGTGCCAGCAGTCAAACAGGGAGCTATGGCTACACCTTC
J gene: TRBJ1-2; D gene: -; clone size: -; V gene: TRBV6-8; CDR3 protein: CASSYGENGYTF; CDR3 DNA: TGTGCCAGCAGTTACGGGGAGAATGGCTACACCTTC
J gene: TRBJ2-5; D gene: TRBD2; clone size: -; V gene: TRBV4-1; CDR3 protein: CASSQDWTSGRVETQYF; CDR3 DNA: TGCGCCAGCAGCCAAGATTGGACTAGCGGGAGGGTGGAGACCCAGTACTTC
J gene: TRBJ1-2; D gene: TRBD1; clone size: many; V gene: TRBV6-5; CDR3 protein: CASRPTGGRDGYTF; CDR3 DNA: TGTGCCAGCAGACCTACAGGGGGCCGGGATGGCTACACCTTC
J gene: TRBJ1-2; D gene: -; clone size: -; V gene: TRBV19; CDR3 protein: CASSVRYGYTF; CDR3 DNA: TGTGCCAGTAGTGTTCGGTATGGCTACACCTTC
J gene: TRBJ1-2; D gene: TRBD1; clone size: -; V gene: TRBV28; CDR3 protein: CASSLVAGQGDGYTF; CDR3 DNA: TGTGCCAGCAGTTTAGTGGCCGGACAGGGGGATGGCTACACCTTC
J gene: TRBJ2-7; D gene: TRBD1; clone size: few; V gene: TRBV7-2; CDR3 protein: CASSLGYRDRSYEQYF; CDR3 DNA: TGTGCCAGCAGCTTAGGGTATCGGGACAGATCCTACGAGCAGTACTTC
J gene: TRBJ2-2; D gene: TRBD2; clone size: -; V gene: TRBV9; CDR3 protein: CASSVGLAGDTGELFF; CDR3 DNA: TGTGCCAGCAGCGTCGGACTAGCGGGAGACACCGGGGAGCTGTTTTTT
J gene: TRBJ1-2; D gene: -; clone size: -; V gene: TRBV28; CDR3 protein: CASSFSRTVGYTF; CDR3 DNA: TGTGCCAGCAGCTTCTCACGGACAGTCGGCTACACCTTC
J gene: TRBJ1-2; D gene: TRBD1; clone size: -; V gene: TRBV10-2; CDR3 protein: CASSLTGNGYTF; CDR3 DNA: TGCGCCAGCAGTCTGACAGGGAATGGCTACACCTTC
J gene: TRBJ2-7; D gene: TRBD1; clone size: -; V gene: TRBV18; CDR3 protein: CASSPGTGTYEQYF; CDR3 DNA: TGTGCCAGCTCACCCGGGACAGGGACCTACGAGCAGTACTTC
J gene: TRBJ2-2; D gene: -; clone size: -; V gene: TRBV2; CDR3 protein: CASSGDSTGELFF; CDR3 DNA: TGTGCCAGCAGTGGCGACTCCACCGGGGAGCTGTTTTTT